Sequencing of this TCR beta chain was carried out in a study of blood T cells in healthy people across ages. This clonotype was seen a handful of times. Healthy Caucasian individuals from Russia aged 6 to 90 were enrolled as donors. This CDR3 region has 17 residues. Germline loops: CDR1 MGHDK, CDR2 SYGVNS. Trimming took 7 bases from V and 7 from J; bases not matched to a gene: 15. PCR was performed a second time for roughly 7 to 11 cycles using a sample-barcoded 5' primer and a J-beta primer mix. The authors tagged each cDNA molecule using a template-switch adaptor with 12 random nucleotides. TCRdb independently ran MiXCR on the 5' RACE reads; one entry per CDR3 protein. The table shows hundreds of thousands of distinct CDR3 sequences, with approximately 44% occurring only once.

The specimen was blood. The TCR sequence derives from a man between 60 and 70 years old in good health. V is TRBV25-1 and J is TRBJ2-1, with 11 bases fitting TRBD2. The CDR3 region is CASTRDGSGGVGNEQFF. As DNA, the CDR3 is TGTGCCAGCACGCGGGACGGTAGCGGGGGGGTAGGAAATGAGCAGTTCTTC.